This T cell receptor beta chain stems from a study of cytomegalovirus exposure and HLA in healthy donors. Study-level points and caveats: A later analysis found first-cohort TCR clusters tended to co-occur in the 90 to 150 validation repertoires. The study designated 150 or so TCR beta chains cytomegalovirus-associated. It was reportedly the case that the classifier diagnosed cytomegalovirus status with high specificity and sensitivity. While the bulk of TCR sequences proved rare, some public TCRs turned up in many donors.

V lost 5 bases and J lost 5, with 18 bases in between. The CDR3 spans 15 residues. CDR1 and CDR2 (germline): SEHNR, FQNEAQ (reference sequence). Details on this clone: Its specificity is not known.

The data were produced by immunoSEQ multiplex PCR, yet TCRdb's version contains in-frame clones alone and is incomplete. The sample shows roughly 300,000 clones, more than 75% of them seen only once. Sequenced material: PBMCs. V is TRBV7-9 and J is TRBJ2-5, with a weak D call TRBD2 (6 bases). The clonotype comes from a woman between 18 and 30 years old in good health and CMV-seronegative. CDR3: CASSRSLGGRETQYF. For the CDR3, the DNA is TGTGCCAGCAGCCGATCGTTGGGGGGTCGGGAGACCCAGTACTTC. The full variable domain, with the rest looked up from reference TRBV7-9 and TRBJ2-5, is DTGVSQNPRHKITKRGQNVTFRCDPISEHNRLYWYRQTLGQGPEFLTYFQNEAQLEKSRLLSDRFSAERPKGSFSTLEIQRTEQGDSAMYLCASSRSLGGRETQYFGPGTRLLVL.